The clone carrying this TCR beta chain was counted only a few times. Antigen specificity is unknown. V shed 6 bases and J 5 bases; nucleotides not matched to a gene: 9. Germline CDR1 and CDR2: DFQATT and SNEGSKA (reference sequence). The CDR3 has 14 residues. This sample stems from a study of response to subunit inactivated influenza vaccine. Study results and limitations: T cells newly recruited by each seasonal influenza vaccination are few, the authors suggested.

TCRdb passed the RT-PCR reads through MiXCR, listing each CDR3 protein once. The data hold 630,000 or so distinct CDR3 sequences, with around 16% observed a single time. The sequence derives from a man aged 50-60 years who received an inactivated influenza vaccine. Sequenced material: PBMCs from blood, taken less than 13 days after vaccination. This chain joins TRBV20-1 and TRBJ2-1; 8 nucleotides agree with TRBD2. For the CDR3, the DNA is TGCAGTGCCCGACGGACTAGCACCCACAATGAGCAGTTCTTC. Translating it yields CSARRTSTHNEQFF.